This passage covers 21 T cell receptor beta chains from one sample sequenced in a study of cytomegalovirus exposure and HLA in healthy donors. It was with 60 Vbeta and 13 Jbeta primers that the PCR ran. Profiling relied on immunoSEQ multiplex PCR, and the TCRdb table lists in-frame clones only, not all of them. The data contain under 200,000 clones, around 76% of them seen just once; the ten biggest clones take up 1.3% to 1.5%. Sequenced: PBMCs. Receptor source: a man between 60 and 70 years old in good health and CMV-seronegative.

The gene calls are TRBV7-2 and TRBJ1-2; tentative D call: TRBD1 (5 bases). This CDR3 is 12 amino acids long. Germline V gene sequence: CDR1 SGHTA, CDR2 FQGNSA. The V gene lost 2 bases and the J gene lost 6 bases, with 7 bases spanning the gap. CDR3 bases: TGTGCCAGCAGCTTATCCAGGGATGGCTACACCTTC. Amino acids: CASSLSRDGYTF.

The chain is built from TRBV30 and TRBJ2-1; 12 positions agree with TRBD2. The V and J ends lost 4 bases and 6 bases, in that order; junction bases with no gene match: 7. The CDR3 sequence is 15 residues long. Germline V gives CDR1 GTSNPN, CDR2 SVGIG (reference sequence). The CDR3, as DNA: TGTGCCTGGACCCTAGGACTAGCGGGACCCAATGAGCAGTTCTTC. Protein: CAWTLGLAGPNEQFF.

This chain connects TRBV19 to TRBJ2-3; 7 bases agree with TRBD2. Unmatched junction bases numbered 5, after V lost 5 bases and J lost 3 bases. The CDR3 covers 14 residues. The germline V gene encodes CDR1 LNHDA and CDR2 SQIVND (reference sequence). The CDR3 region has the DNA TGTGCCAGTAGTTACGGGGGGTTGACAGATACGCAGTATTTT. Translating gives CASSYGGLTDTQYF.

The chain has TRBV30 and TRBJ2-7; tentatively, D is TRBD2 (6 bases). Germline assignment: CDR1 GTSNPN and CDR2 SVGIG (reference sequence). The CDR3 contains 11 residues. The germline V and J ends were trimmed by 2 bases and 5 bases, with 7 bases remaining between them. CDR3 coding DNA: TGTGCCTGGAGTCGGGGGAACGAGCAGTACTTC. Translated, it gives CAWSRGNEQYF.

Only a few counts were recorded for this clone. This chain links TRBV27 with TRBJ2-4, with TRBD1 as a possible D gene (5 bases). CDR1 is MNHEY, CDR2 SMNVEV, per germline (reference sequence). The CDR3 is made up of 18 amino acids. Trimming removed 0 bases from V and 0 bases from J, with 15 bases in between. The CDR3: CASSLSQGTYLAKNIQYF. The CDR3 region has the DNA TGTGCCAGCAGTTTATCGCAGGGAACCTATCTAGCCAAAAACATTCAGTACTTC.

This clone has a single count. This sequence joins TRBV6-5 and TRBJ1-1; D is unresolved. In germline, CDR1 is MNHEY, CDR2 SVGAGI. The CDR3 contains 15 residues. V lost 0 bases and J lost 1, with 9 bases in between. The CDR3: CASSYSMAGNTEAFF. CDR3 coding DNA: TGTGCCAGCAGTTACTCGATGGCGGGGAACACTGAAGCTTTCTTT.

The chain recombines TRBV11-2 with TRBJ1-1; a possible D gene is TRBD1 (5 bases). Germline V gives CDR1 SGHAT, CDR2 FQNNGV. The ends were cut back, 5 bases at V and 1 base at J, with 11 bases in the middle. The CDR3 consists of 14 residues. The CDR3 loop is CASSLQGGNTEAFF. The CDR3 nucleotides read TGTGCCAGCAGCCTGCAGGGCGGGAACACTGAAGCTTTCTTT. The full variable domain, in which reference TRBV11-2 and TRBJ1-1 provide the parts outside the CDR3, is EAGVAQSPRYKIIEKRQSVAFWCNPISGHATLYWYQQILGQGPKLLIQFQNNGVVDDSQLPKDRFSAERLKGVDSTLKIQPAKLEDSAVYLCASSLQGGNTEAFFGQGTRLTVV.

The gene calls are TRBV6-6 and TRBJ2-2, with D possibly TRBD2 on 6 matching bases. The CDR3 contains 12 residues. CDR1 and CDR2 from the germline V gene are MNHNY and SVGAGI (reference sequence). V lost 8 bases, J lost 3 bases, and 7 bases lay in between. This CDR3 is CASGDYTGELFF. In DNA form, the CDR3 reads TGTGCCAGCGGGGACTACACCGGGGAGCTGTTTTTT.

The rearrangement uses TRBV30 and TRBJ1-1; possible D gene TRBD1, 6 bases. CDR1 GTSNPN and CDR2 SVGIG come from the germline V gene (reference sequence). The CDR3 has 13 amino acids. V was cut by 7 bases and J by 4 bases, with 16 bases left in between. CDR3 nucleotides: TGTGCCTCCAACAGGGCTTTAGGCACTGAAGCTTTCTTT. It is translated as CASNRALGTEAFF. Filled out from reference TRBV30 and TRBJ1-1, the complete variable domain reads SQTIHQWPATLVQPVGSPLSLECTVEGTSNPNLYWYRQAAGRGLQLLFYSVGIGQISSEVPQNLSASRPQDRQFILSSKKLLLSDSGFYLCASNRALGTEAFFGQGTRLTVV.

The J gene is TRBJ2-5, the V gene TRBV28; 8 positions agree with TRBD2. The CDR3 sequence is 14 residues long. Germline V gene data show CDR1 as MDHEN and CDR2 as SYDVKM. V shed 3 bases and J 2 bases; nucleotides not matched to a gene: 2. The CDR3, as DNA: TGTGCCAGCAGTTTGGCGGGGGGTCAAGAGACCCAGTACTTC. This sequence encodes CASSLAGGQETQYF.

The chain links TRBV12-5 to TRBJ2-2; 8 bases are shared with TRBD1. Germline V gene lookup returns CDR1 LGHNT and CDR2 FRNRAP. There are 15 residues in the CDR3. Trimming at V came to 5 bases and at J to 4 bases, leaving 6 bases not matched to a gene. CDR3 nucleotides: TGTGCTAGTGGTCCTGAACAGGGGGGCACCGGGGAGCTGTTTTTT. Encoded protein: CASGPEQGGTGELFF.

J is TRBJ2-1 and V is TRBV2, with TRBD1 matching over 7 bases. The CDR3 spans 14 residues. Looked up from germline, CDR1 is SNHLY and CDR2 is FYNNEI. Trimming took 8 bases from V and 5 from J; bases not matched to a gene: 9. The CDR3 region has the DNA TGTGCCAGCCAGCGGACAGGCTGGGACAATGAGCAGTTCTTC. This translates into CASQRTGWDNEQFF.

The J gene is TRBJ1-5, the V gene TRBV6-1; no clear D. The germline V gene encodes CDR1 MNHNS and CDR2 SASEGT. V lost 4 bases and J 3 bases, leaving 4 bases between the germline ends. The CDR3 length is 12 residues. The DNA for the CDR3 is TGTGCCAGCAGTGCCATCAATCAGCCCCAGCATTTT. Its translation: CASSAINQPQHF.

V and J are TRBV28 and TRBJ1-2, with D possibly matching TRBD1 (6 bases). V dropped 3 bases and J dropped 2 bases, with 13 bases sitting between them. The CDR3 is 15 amino acids. Germline V gene data show CDR1 as MDHEN and CDR2 as SYDVKM. CDR3 amino acids: CASSFQAGVNYGYTF. Written as DNA, the CDR3 is TGTGCCAGCAGTTTCCAGGCAGGGGTGAACTATGGCTACACCTTC.

A single count supports this clone. The gene calls are TRBV2 and TRBJ2-3; 9 nucleotides line up with TRBD2. The ends lost 11 bases at V and 0 bases at J; junction bases unmatched: 6. From germline, CDR1 is SNHLY and CDR2 FYNNEI. This CDR3 contains 14 residues. The CDR3 region is CAVKRGVSTDTQYF. CDR3 nucleotide sequence: TGTGCCGTAAAGCGGGGGGTAAGCACAGATACGCAGTATTTT.

The chain combines TRBV5-1 with TRBJ2-7, with 13 bases that match TRBD2. The V segment lost 0 bases and the J segment 6 bases; nucleotides outside the gene matches: 3. Germline values: CDR1 SGHRS, CDR2 YFSETQ. This CDR3 comprises 15 residues. The CDR3 is CASSLGTSGSGEQYF. In DNA form, the CDR3 reads TGCGCCAGCAGCTTGGGGACTAGCGGGAGTGGCGAGCAGTACTTC.

The J gene is TRBJ1-2, the V gene TRBV7-2; 9 bases line up with TRBD1. In germline, CDR1 is SGHTA, CDR2 FQGNSA. After removal of 1 base from V and 2 bases from J, the junction contained 5 bases not matched to a gene. CDR3 length: 16 amino acids. CDR3 in DNA: TGTGCCAGCAGCTTAGTACCGGGGACAGGGAACTATGGCTACACCTTC. Its translation is CASSLVPGTGNYGYTF.

The V call is TRBV5-8, the J call TRBJ2-5; TRBD1 or TRBD2 may be the D gene (5 bases each). The last part of the DNA fits TRBJ2-7 better; the J call may be wrong. Germline V CDR1 and CDR2: SGHTS, YDEGEE. The CDR3 is made up of 14 amino acids. The CDR3 DNA follows: TGTGCCAGCAGCCGCCGGGTTTTTGGGGGCGAGCAGTACTTC. It is translated as CASSRRVFGGEQYF.

The V call is TRBV6-1, the J call TRBJ2-1; 7 bases map to TRBD2. The CDR3 is 15 amino acids. J was trimmed by 0 bases and V by 6 bases; bases with no gene match: 5. Germline-derived CDR1 and CDR2 are MNHNS and SASEGT. This CDR3 reads CASSPRGSSYNEQFF. In nucleotides, the CDR3 is TGTGCCAGCAGCCCGCGGGGGAGCTCCTACAATGAGCAGTTCTTC.

The CDR3 DNA reads TGTGCCAGCAGCTTAGAAATCGGACTAGCGGTCGAGCAGTTCTTC. This codes for CASSLEIGLAVEQFF. V is TRBV11-1 and J is TRBJ2-1; 10 nucleotides agree with TRBD2. The CDR3 contains 15 residues. In germline, CDR1 is SGHAT, CDR2 FQDESV (reference sequence). V was clipped by 1 base and J by 10 bases; unmatched bases: 7.

This CDR3 reads CASKDTPSTDTQYF. The CDR3 DNA reads as TGTGCCAGCAAGGACACTCCTAGCACAGATACGCAGTATTTT. This sequence joins TRBV2 and TRBJ2-3; D perhaps matches TRBD1 (5 bases). CDR3 length: 14 residues. Trimming took 7 bases from V and 0 from J, leaving 11 bases between them. The germline gives CDR1 SNHLY, CDR2 FYNNEI.